The rows below give T cell receptor beta chains drawn from one sample of a study of blood T cell repertoires in COVID-19. Clones were sequenced by immunoSEQ multiplex PCR, and TCRdb holds only the in-frame ones, with some missing. Among 100,000 to 150,000 clones, around 80% were seen once, and the ten largest hold about 18%. Specimen: peripheral blood. The source is a man aged 25-45 years with COVID-19, enrolled during active disease. Both conserved end residues are part of each CDR3. D genes are given only for firm matches. Clone sizes are given selectively: once, few, many, or a class where the clone is expanded.

cdr3_aa	cdr3_nt	d_call	v_call	clone_size	j_call
CASSSRRFSTYEQYF	TGTGCCAGCAGCTCCCGGAGATTCAGCACCTACGAGCAGTACTTC	.	TRBV13	.	TRBJ2-7
CASSRTQGADIQYF	TGTGCCAGCAGTCGAACACAGGGGGCTGACATTCAGTACTTC	TRBD1	TRBV28	.	TRBJ2-4
CASTARQITEAFF	TGTGCCAGCACAGCCCGACAGATCACTGAAGCTTTCTTT	.	TRBV3-1/TRBV3-2	.	TRBJ1-1
CASSFRPGTLDSTDTQYF	TGTGCCAGCAGCTTCCGGCCCGGGACTCTCGATAGCACAGATACGCAGTATTTT	.	TRBV9	once	TRBJ2-3
CASSKVLYEQYF	TGTGCCAGCTCAAAAGTTCTCTACGAGCAGTACTTC	.	TRBV7-9	.	TRBJ2-7
CASSQTYLDRSTDTQYF	TGTGCCAGCAGCCAAACTTACCTGGACAGAAGCACAGATACGCAGTATTTT	.	TRBV14	.	TRBJ2-3
CAWSVLGSPLHF	TGTGCCTGGAGCGTCCTAGGTTCACCCCTCCACTTT	.	TRBV30	.	TRBJ1-6
CSAEQQETQYF	TGCAGTGCTGAACAACAAGAGACCCAGTACTTC	.	TRBV20-1	.	TRBJ2-5
CAWSASNRDGYTF	TGTGCCTGGAGTGCCTCCAACAGGGACGGCTACACCTTC	.	TRBV30	.	TRBJ1-2
CASSADTGNTIYF	TGTGCCAGTAGTGCGGATACTGGAAACACCATATATTTT	.	TRBV19	.	TRBJ1-3
CASSMGLIAYEQYF	TGTGCCAGCAGCATGGGACTTATTGCCTACGAGCAGTACTTC	.	TRBV11-3	.	TRBJ2-7
CASSQDLRGTNEQFF	TGCGCCAGCAGCCAAGATCTACGGGGGACGAATGAGCAGTTCTTC	.	TRBV4-3	.	TRBJ2-1
CASSSSGKETQYF	TGTGCCAGCAGTTCGTCGGGTAAGGAGACCCAGTACTTC	.	TRBV12-3/TRBV12-4	once	TRBJ2-5
CASSPLLNTEAFF	TGTGCCAGCAGCCCTCTTTTAAACACTGAAGCTTTCTTT	.	TRBV9	.	TRBJ1-1
CASSWTGVEQYF	TGTGCCAGCAGTTGGACAGGGGTAGAGCAGTACTTC	TRBD1	TRBV28	.	TRBJ2-7
CASSPQGGSGANVLTF	TGTGCCAGCAGCCCCCAGGGGGGCTCTGGGGCCAACGTCCTGACTTTC	.	TRBV3-1/TRBV3-2	.	TRBJ2-6
CASSVAGGFNEQFF	TGTGCCAGCAGTGTAGCGGGGGGATTCAATGAGCAGTTCTTC	TRBD2	TRBV6-4	.	TRBJ2-1
CATSDLEQDTDTQYF	TGTGCCACCAGTGATTTGGAACAGGACACAGATACGCAGTATTTT	.	TRBV24-1	.	TRBJ2-3
CSAQGSEQFF	TGCAGCGCCCAGGGTAGTGAGCAGTTCTTC	.	TRBV29-1	.	TRBJ2-1
CSAQQGVDGYTF	TGCAGCGCCCAACAGGGGGTGGATGGCTACACCTTC	TRBD1	TRBV29-1	.	TRBJ1-2
CASSSHAGQLNGNTIYF	TGTGCCAGCAGCTCCCACGCGGGACAGCTTAATGGAAACACCATATATTTT	TRBD1	TRBV11-3	.	TRBJ1-3
CASSLGGTGGSTDTQYF	TGTGCCAGCAGCTTAGGAGGGACAGGGGGTAGCACAGATACGCAGTATTTT	TRBD1	TRBV11-2	.	TRBJ2-3
CASSFTSGAFYEQYF	TGTGCCAGCAGTTTTACTAGCGGGGCTTTCTACGAGCAGTACTTC	TRBD2	TRBV28	.	TRBJ2-7
CASSSGTSGRSGTDTQYF	TGTGCCAGCAGCTCCGGGACTAGCGGGAGAAGTGGCACAGATACGCAGTATTTT	TRBD2	TRBV4-2	many	TRBJ2-3
CASTPGLAGKNEQFF	TGTGCCAGCACCCCGGGACTAGCGGGGAAAAATGAGCAGTTCTTC	TRBD2	TRBV6-2/TRBV6-3	.	TRBJ2-1
CASSWRGSSYNEQFF	TGTGCCAGCAGTTGGCGGGGGAGCTCCTACAATGAGCAGTTCTTC	TRBD2	TRBV6-5	.	TRBJ2-1
CASSLDNYEQYF	TGTGCCAGCAGCTTAGACAACTACGAGCAGTACTTC	.	TRBV7-9	.	TRBJ2-7
CASSYSRRQDYGYTF	TGTGCCAGCAGTTACTCGAGGCGACAGGACTATGGCTACACCTTC	.	TRBV6-5	.	TRBJ1-2
CASSLGTGGPRTGNTIYF	TGTGCCAGCAGCTTAGGGACAGGGGGACCTAGGACTGGAAACACCATATATTTT	TRBD1	TRBV7-9	.	TRBJ1-3
CASSPEYQETQYF	TGTGCCAGCAGTCCAGAATACCAAGAGACCCAGTACTTC	.	TRBV6-6	.	TRBJ2-5
CASSYLGSGDVGYTF	TGTGCCAGCAGTTACCTCGGGTCAGGGGATGTCGGCTACACCTTC	.	TRBV6-5	.	TRBJ1-2
CASSRQDQQPQHF	TGTGCCAGCAGCCGACAGGATCAACAGCCCCAGCATTTT	.	TRBV12-3/TRBV12-4	.	TRBJ1-5
CASSFYGRGGSPLHF	TGTGCCAGCAGTTTCTACGGGCGGGGAGGGTCGCCCCTCCACTTT	.	TRBV28	.	TRBJ1-6
CASSQEGGDMTQFF	TGCGCCAGCAGCCAAGAAGGGGGGGACATGACTCAGTTCTTC	.	TRBV4-3	.	TRBJ2-1
CASSGTVSSGNTIYF	TGTGCCAGCAGTGGAACAGTGAGCTCTGGAAACACCATATATTTT	.	TRBV6-4	few	TRBJ1-3
CSASTNTAGSYEQYF	TGCAGTGCTAGTACCAACACAGCCGGATCCTACGAGCAGTACTTC	.	TRBV20-1	once	TRBJ2-7
CASSVDPSSYNEQFF	TGTGCCAGCAGCGTAGACCCTAGCTCCTACAATGAGCAGTTCTTC	.	TRBV9	.	TRBJ2-1
CASSLDRGQSYEQYF	TGTGCCAGCAGCTTAGATAGAGGGCAGTCCTACGAGCAGTACTTC	.	TRBV11-3	.	TRBJ2-7
CASSLGTGFTGELFF	TGTGCCAGCAGCCTTGGGACAGGCTTCACCGGGGAGCTGTTTTTT	TRBD1	TRBV11-2	.	TRBJ2-2
CATSDFRGEAFF	TGTGCCACCAGTGATTTTAGGGGGGAAGCTTTCTTT	.	TRBV24-1	.	TRBJ1-1
CASSPIARASYEQYF	TGTGCCAGCAGTCCAATTGCGAGAGCCTCCTACGAGCAGTACTTC	.	TRBV27	.	TRBJ2-7
CASSQYGTGALYSNQPQHF	TGCGCCAGCAGCCAATACGGGACAGGAGCTTTGTATAGCAATCAGCCCCAGCATTTT	TRBD1	TRBV4-1	.	TRBJ1-5
CASSLGTGRGETQYF	TGTGCCAGCAGCTTGGGGACAGGGAGAGGGGAGACCCAGTACTTC	TRBD1	TRBV5-6	.	TRBJ2-5
CASSTGQGNSPLHF	TGTGCCAGCAGCACGGGACAGGGCAATTCACCCCTCCACTTT	TRBD1	TRBV28	.	TRBJ1-6
CASSPPGHTGELFF	TGTGCCAGCAGCCCCCCAGGGCACACCGGGGAGCTGTTTTTT	.	TRBV11-2	.	TRBJ2-2
CASSQESTPGLATYEQYF	TGCGCCAGCAGCCAAGAAAGCACACCGGGACTAGCAACCTACGAGCAGTACTTC	TRBD2	TRBV4-1	many	TRBJ2-7
CASSRGTGLYEQYF	TGTGCCAGCAGCCGAGGGACAGGGTTGTACGAGCAGTACTTC	TRBD1	TRBV11-2	once	TRBJ2-7
CASSRSTDTQYF	TGTGCCAGCTCCCGTAGCACAGATACGCAGTATTTT	.	TRBV9	once	TRBJ2-3
CAWSLETGLGYGYTF	TGTGCCTGGAGTCTCGAGACAGGGTTAGGCTATGGCTACACCTTC	TRBD1	TRBV30	.	TRBJ1-2
CASSYSASGPDTQYF	TGTGCCAGCAGTTACTCGGCTAGCGGGCCAGATACGCAGTATTTT	TRBD2	TRBV6-5	.	TRBJ2-3